These T cell receptor beta chains were read from a single sample in a study of cytomegalovirus exposure and HLA in healthy donors. Clones were read by immunoSEQ multiplex PCR, and TCRdb kept only the in-frame ones, dropping some. The table includes roughly 180,000 clones, about 83% detected once. The sample taken for sequencing was PBMCs. The receptors come from a woman in her twenties or thirties in good health and CMV-seropositive. CDR3s include the opening cysteine and the closing phenylalanine or tryptophan. A D gene is named only where the DNA matches it firmly. The size entry is marked missing in some rows and otherwise reads once, few, many or a size class.

>TRBV4-3|-|15|TRBJ2-2|-
TGCGCCAGCAGCTGGGGTGGGGCCAACACCGGGGAGCTGTTTTTT
CASSWGGANTGELFF
>TRBV5-4|-|12|TRBJ2-3|-
TGTGCCAGCAGCTTGCAACAGGATACGCAGTATTTT
CASSLQQDTQYF
>TRBV6-1|-|15|TRBJ2-3|TRBD2
TGTGCCAGCAGTGAGCAAGCGGGAGGGGCAGATACGCAGTATTTT
CASSEQAGGADTQYF
>TRBV25-1|-|14|TRBJ1-2|-
TGTGCCAGCAAAGCCTCCTACAGTGAAGAGGGCTACACCTTC
CASKASYSEEGYTF
>TRBV7-9|few|13|TRBJ2-3|-
TGTGCCAGCCATACCTCTGGGGCGGATACGCAGTATTTT
CASHTSGADTQYF
>TRBV2|once|12|TRBJ1-5|-
TGTGCCAGCAGTGTCGGCAATCAGCCCCAGCATTTT
CASSVGNQPQHF
>TRBV7-3|few|16|TRBJ2-1|TRBD2
TGTGCCAGCAGCCCGGGGGGGACACGCTCCTACAATGAGCAGTTCTTC
CASSPGGTRSYNEQFF
>TRBV9|once|16|TRBJ2-3|TRBD1
TGTGCCAGCAGCGTAGGAAGGGGACAGCGCACAGATACGCAGTATTTT
CASSVGRGQRTDTQYF
>TRBV28|-|16|TRBJ2-2|TRBD1
TGTGCCAGCATGGCCCTGAAGACAGGGGCCACCGGGGAGCTGTTTTTT
CASMALKTGATGELFF
>TRBV28|-|14|TRBJ1-5|-
TGTGCCACCCTGGGGGGGCCTGGCAATCAGCCCCAGCATTTT
CATLGGPGNQPQHF
>TRBV7-9|-|16|TRBJ2-1|-
TGTGCCAGCAGCCCCCGGGCGACTAGAAATGCGGATGAGCAGTTCTTC
CASSPRATRNADEQFF
>TRBV7-9|-|11|TRBJ1-1|-
TGTGCCACCGGGAAGGTCCAAGGCGCTTTCTTT
CATGKVQGAFF
>TRBV5-4|-|14|TRBJ1-6|TRBD1
TGTGCCAGCAGCCACAGGGGGTTAGCTTCACCCCTCCACTTT
CASSHRGLASPLHF
>TRBV29-1|-|11|TRBJ2-3|-
TGCAGCGTTGAGCGTCTGGATACGCAGTATTTT
CSVERLDTQYF
>TRBV13|-|16|TRBJ1-6|-
TGTGCCAGCAGCTCAAGGCGGGAGAGACTTAATTCACCCCTCCACTTT
CASSSRRERLNSPLHF
>TRBV5-1|-|15|TRBJ2-6|-
TGCGCCAGCAGCTCACAGTTCTCTGGGGCCAACGTCCTGACTTTC
CASSSQFSGANVLTF
>TRBV7-9|-|17|TRBJ1-5|TRBD1
TGTGCCAGCAGCTTAGAGCTAGGTGACAGGGTCAATCAGCCCCAGCATTTT
CASSLELGDRVNQPQHF
>TRBV18|-|13|TRBJ2-7|-
TGTGCCAGCTGCTATGATTCCGAGGAAGAGCAGTACTTC
CASCYDSEEEQYF
>TRBV11-2|-|15|TRBJ2-3|-
TGTGCCAGCAGCTTAGTTAACAGCAACACAGATACGCAGTATTTT
CASSLVNSNTDTQYF
>TRBV6-6|-|16|TRBJ1-5|-
TGTGCCAGCAGTTACACCGGACAGCGGATCAATCAGCCCCAGCATTTT
CASSYTGQRINQPQHF
>TRBV28|-|16|TRBJ2-5|-
TGTGCCAGCAGCTATCAATTCCAGGGTGTGATGGAGACCCAGTACTTC
CASSYQFQGVMETQYF
>TRBV6-5|-|13|TRBJ2-4|-
TGTGCCAGCAGTTACGTACGAACGGGCATTCAGTACTTC
CASSYVRTGIQYF
>TRBV29-1|-|13|TRBJ2-7|TRBD1
TGCAGCGTTAGGACAGGGGCTTCCTACGAGCAGTACTTC
CSVRTGASYEQYF
>TRBV7-2|-|13|TRBJ2-1|-
TGTGCCAGCAGCCCGCTAGGGGTCAATGAGCAGTTCTTC
CASSPLGVNEQFF
>TRBV10-1|-|14|TRBJ2-1|-
TGCGCCAGCAGTGAGGGACAGCCTTACAATGAGCAGTTCTTC
CASSEGQPYNEQFF
>TRBV2|once|14|TRBJ1-2|-
TGTGCCAGCAAGTTCCAAGGACAGATTTATGGCTACACCTTC
CASKFQGQIYGYTF
>TRBV7-7|-|14|TRBJ2-1|TRBD1
TGTGCTAGCAGCCCGGGACAGGGGTTGACTGAGCAGTTCTTC
CASSPGQGLTEQFF
>TRBV2|once|14|TRBJ1-2|TRBD1
TGTGCCAGCAGTTTGGACAGGGGTCTTATCGTCTACACCTTC
CASSLDRGLIVYTF
>TRBV11-3|-|17|TRBJ2-3|TRBD1
TGTGCCAGCAGCTTAAGGACAGGACCAGAGGGCACAGATACGCAGTATTTT
CASSLRTGPEGTDTQYF
>TRBV27|few|14|TRBJ1-6|-
TGTGCCAGCGCTATGAGGAGGGCCGGTTCACCCCTCCACTTT
CASAMRRAGSPLHF